The 18 T cell receptor beta chains presented below share a single source sample, sequenced in a study of vaccination and CD4 T cells after COVID-19. These receptors have no known antigen. Cultured CD4+ T cells had their DNA profiled by the Oncomine TCR Beta short-read assay. The source of extracted genomic DNA was cultured CD4+ T cells. Via MiXCR, TCRdb re-called the PCR reads, giving one row per CDR3 protein. Here the sample spans roughly 7,800 distinct CDR3 sequences, approximately 39% being singletons. This sample's treatment: approximately 10-day PBMC culture with coronavirus spike peptide pools or control peptides (ViraFEST assay). Before the COVID-19 pandemic (2011-2018), CD4+ T cells were obtained from the unexposed donor. Sequenced: CD4+ T cells from blood, cultured in vitro. The receptors come from a human donor in good health.

Points on this clonotype: One end of the junction does not line up with germline, which may come from a read error. The CDR3: CGSLGQGNIRGYTF. CDR3 DNA: TGTGGCAGCCTCGGACAGGGGAATATTAGGGGCTACACCTTC. The chain combines TRBV28 with TRBJ1-2; 9 nucleotides align to TRBD1. The CDR3 consists of 14 residues. Germline V gene lookup returns CDR1 MDHEN and CDR2 SYDVKM.

The chain uses TRBV4-2 and TRBJ2-1; 13 bases fit TRBD2. With 4 bases clipped from V and 5 bases from J, the junction kept 5 bases outside the gene matches. Germline V gene lookup returns CDR1 LGHNA and CDR2 YNFKEQ. CDR3 length: 16 residues. In nucleotides, the CDR3 is TGTGCCAGCAGCCCTACCGGGACTAGCGGGAACAATGAGCAGTTCTTC. It specifies CASSPTGTSGNNEQFF.

This chain joins TRBV24-1 and TRBJ2-1; 7 positions match TRBD1. In germline, CDR1 is KGHDR, CDR2 SFDVKD. The CDR3 is made up of 13 amino acids. Germline trimming cut 1 base from V and 12 bases from J; bases unmatched to any gene: 5. DNA for the CDR3: TGTGCCACCAGTGATTTCCGGGACAGTGGGCAGTTCTTC. The encoded protein is CATSDFRDSGQFF.

The rearrangement links TRBV7-9 to TRBJ1-2; D not certain. Germline loops: CDR1 SEHNR, CDR2 FQNEAQ (reference sequence). The CDR3 length is 14 residues. Trimming removed 3 bases from V and 0 bases from J, with 8 bases in between. Here the CDR3 reads CASSLVRANYGYTF. As DNA, the CDR3 is TGTGCCAGCAGCTTGGTCCGAGCTAACTATGGCTACACCTTC.

Only a few counts were recorded for this clonotype. The rearrangement links TRBV28 to TRBJ2-7, with a possible D match to TRBD1 (6 bases). The CDR3 consists of 15 residues. CDR1 is MDHEN and CDR2 is SYDVKM in the germline V gene. The germline V and J ends were trimmed by 6 bases and 6 bases, with 21 bases remaining between them. CDR3 amino acids: CASRPLQGPSSEQYF. CDR3 sequence (DNA): TGTGCCAGCAGGCCGCTCCAGGGGCCTTCCAGCGAGCAGTACTTC.

The chain joins TRBV11-2 to TRBJ1-4; D is undetermined. V shed 5 bases and J shed 5 bases, with 6 bases lying between them. Germline-derived CDR1 and CDR2 are SGHAT and FQNNGV. This CDR3 contains 12 residues. Here the CDR3 reads CASSQQNEKLFF. The CDR3 region has the DNA TGTGCCAGCAGCCAGCAAAATGAAAAACTGTTTTTT.

This rearrangement joins TRBV11-2 to TRBJ2-3; TRBD2 might be the D (7 bases). The CDR3 has 16 residues. CDR1 SGHAT and CDR2 FQNNGV come from the germline V gene. The V and J ends lost 5 bases and 5 bases respectively, with 20 bases between them. In DNA, the CDR3 is TGTGCCAGCAGCAGTTATAGGGGGAGGGCCATAGATACGCAGTATTTT. Residues: CASSSYRGRAIDTQYF.

This clonotype was observed a few times. The chain uses TRBV27 and TRBJ1-1; tentative D call: TRBD1 (5 bases). V lost 4 bases, J lost 5 bases, and 14 bases lay in between. CDR1 is MNHEY, CDR2 SMNVEV, per germline (reference sequence). The CDR3 runs to 14 residues. The CDR3 spells CASSSGALGTEAFF. DNA of the CDR3: TGTGCCAGCAGTTCCGGGGCGCTAGGAACTGAAGCTTTCTTT.

The genes are TRBV15 and TRBJ2-3, with 11 positions matching TRBD2. CDR1 is LNHNV and CDR2 is YYDKDF in the germline V gene (reference sequence). V shed 1 base and J 1 base; nucleotides not matched to a gene: 13. This CDR3 is built from 20 residues. CDR3 residues: CATSRGVIAGGPRGTDTQYF. In DNA form, the CDR3 reads TGTGCCACCAGCAGAGGGGTAATAGCGGGAGGGCCGCGGGGCACAGATACGCAGTATTTT.

V usage is TRBV25-1 and J usage is TRBJ2-2; 12 nucleotides agree with TRBD2. Per germline, CDR1 MGHDK and CDR2 SYGVNS. V was pared by 4 bases and J by 7 bases, with 7 bases of the junction left unmatched. This CDR3 comprises 16 residues. The CDR3 bases are TGTGCCAGCAGTGGGCTAGCGGGAGGGCCGTACGGGGAGCTGTTTTTT. It specifies CASSGLAGGPYGELFF. The variable domain in full, completed from reference TRBV25-1 and TRBJ2-2, reads EADIYQTPRYLVIGTGKKITLECSQTMGHDKMYWYQQDPGMELHLIHYSYGVNSTEKGDLSSESTVSRIRTEHFPLTLESARPSHTSQYLCASSGLAGGPYGELFFGEGSRLTVL.

The CDR3 sequence is CASSLDRGRRNTEAFF. The CDR3 DNA is TGTGCCAGCAGCTTAGATCGGGGACGGAGGAACACTGAAGCTTTCTTT. The chain combines TRBV11-2 with TRBJ1-1, with TRBD1 as a possible D gene (5 bases). The CDR3 is 16 amino acids. Trimming removed 0 bases from V and 1 base from J, with 12 bases in between. CDR1 and CDR2 from the germline V gene are SGHAT and FQNNGV.

Regarding this clonotype: One end of the junction is discordant with germline, which a read error may explain. The genes are TRBV7-8 and TRBJ2-3; possibly TRBD1 for D (6 bases). Germline CDR1 and CDR2: SGHVS and FQNEAQ. CDR3 length: 10 amino acids. The CDR3: CASRGGIISF. The CDR3 DNA reads TGTGCCAGTCGTGGGGGCATCATCTCGTTC.

This clonotype was observed a few times. J is TRBJ1-5 and V is TRBV12-2. TRBV12-2 is noted as a pseudogene. CDR3 size: 17 residues. In nucleotides, the CDR3 is TGTGCAAGTCGCTTCTCCCCATTAGGACTGGAGGGTCAGCCCCAGCATTTT. The encoded protein is CASRFSPLGLEGQPQHF.

CDR3 loop: CASSFLDGNYGYTF. DNA of the CDR3: TGCGCCAGCAGCTTCCTGGACGGTAACTATGGCTACACCTTC. The J gene is TRBJ1-2, the V gene TRBV5-1; D call uncertain. The germline V and J ends were trimmed by 2 bases and 1 base, with 9 bases remaining between them. This CDR3 has 14 residues. The germline V gene encodes CDR1 SGHRS and CDR2 YFSETQ.

The V gene is TRBV7-9, the J gene TRBJ1-2; no clear D gene. The CDR3 spans 15 residues. Germline V gene sequence: CDR1 SEHNR, CDR2 FQNEAQ (reference sequence). The ends were cut back, 3 bases at V and 3 bases at J, with 14 bases in the middle. Here the CDR3 reads CASSFTGSFYYGYTF. The CDR3 coding sequence is TGTGCCAGCAGCTTTACCGGGTCCTTTTACTATGGCTACACCTTC.

This clonotype has a handful of counts. J is TRBJ2-3 and V is TRBV7-8; 9 bases line up with TRBD2. The CDR3 is made up of 16 amino acids. The junction had 10 bases not matched to a gene; V was cut back by 5 bases and J by 4 bases. Per the germline V gene, CDR1 is SGHVS and CDR2 is FQNEAQ. The CDR3, as DNA: TGTGCCAGCAGCCCGCGAACGGGACTAGCTTCAGATACGCAGTATTTT. This encodes CASSPRTGLASDTQYF. Full variable domain (rest looked up from reference TRBV7-8 and TRBJ2-3): GAGVSQSPRYKVAKRGQDVALRCDPISGHVSLFWYQQALGQGPEFLTYFQNEAQLDKSGLPSDRFFAERPEGSVSTLKIQRTQQEDSAVYLCASSPRTGLASDTQYFGPGTRLTVL.

There are a few counts of this clonotype. This chain connects TRBV20-1 to TRBJ2-5, with D possibly matching TRBD2 (5 bases). The CDR3 consists of 13 residues. Per the germline V gene, CDR1 is DFQATT and CDR2 is SNEGSKA (reference sequence). Trimming shortened V by 7 bases and J by 4 bases, and 16 bases separated the two germline ends. In nucleotides, the CDR3 is TGCAGTGTAGAGGGAAGCGCGGGAGAGACCCAGTACTTC. This codes for CSVEGSAGETQYF.

This sequence joins TRBV12-3 or TRBV12-4 and TRBJ1-5; D remains ambiguous. V was shortened by 6 bases and J by 5 bases, with 8 bases between the two germline ends. The CDR3 has 12 residues. CDR3 bases: TGTGCCAGCAGCGTTGGGGATCAGCCCCAGCATTTT. Residues: CASSVGDQPQHF.